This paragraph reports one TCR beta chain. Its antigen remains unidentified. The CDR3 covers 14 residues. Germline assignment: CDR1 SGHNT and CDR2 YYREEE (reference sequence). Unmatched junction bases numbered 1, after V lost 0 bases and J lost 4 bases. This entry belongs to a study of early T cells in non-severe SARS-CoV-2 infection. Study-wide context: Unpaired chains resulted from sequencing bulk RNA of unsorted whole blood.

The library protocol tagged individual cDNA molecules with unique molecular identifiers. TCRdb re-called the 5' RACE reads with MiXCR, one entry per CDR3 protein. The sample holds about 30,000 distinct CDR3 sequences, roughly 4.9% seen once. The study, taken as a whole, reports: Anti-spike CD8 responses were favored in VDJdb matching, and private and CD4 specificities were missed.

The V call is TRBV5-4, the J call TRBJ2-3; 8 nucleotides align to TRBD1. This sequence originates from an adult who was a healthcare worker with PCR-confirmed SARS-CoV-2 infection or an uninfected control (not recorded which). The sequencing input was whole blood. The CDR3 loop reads CASSLDRGADTQYF. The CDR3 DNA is TGTGCCAGCAGCTTGGACAGGGGGGCAGATACGCAGTATTTT.